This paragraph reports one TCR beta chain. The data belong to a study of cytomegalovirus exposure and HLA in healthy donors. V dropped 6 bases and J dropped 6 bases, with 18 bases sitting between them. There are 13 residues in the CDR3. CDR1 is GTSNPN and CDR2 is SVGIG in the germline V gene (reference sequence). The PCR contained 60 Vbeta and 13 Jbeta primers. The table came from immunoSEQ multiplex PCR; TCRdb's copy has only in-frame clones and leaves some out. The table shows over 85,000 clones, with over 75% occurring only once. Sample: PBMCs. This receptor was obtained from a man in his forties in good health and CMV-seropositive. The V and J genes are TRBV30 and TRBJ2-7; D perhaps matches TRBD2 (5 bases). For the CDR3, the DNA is TGTGCCTGCGTCTGGGGATCGGACTCCGAGCAGTACTTC. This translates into CACVWGSDSEQYF.